Below are 23 T cell receptor beta chains sequenced from a single sample in a study of monozygotic twins with inflammatory bowel disease. TCRdb re-called the 5' RACE reads; every CDR3 protein appears as one record, without DNA. This table holds 350,000 to 550,000 distinct CDR3 sequences. What was sequenced was blood. All receptors derive from a human donor with ulcerative colitis or Crohn's disease, or a healthy co-twin of an affected twin (not recorded which).

The genes are TRBV6-2 or TRBV6-3 and TRBJ2-3. This CDR3 is built from 15 residues. Per germline, CDR1 MNHEY and CDR2 SVGEGT. The CDR3 sequence: CASSSDWASTDTQYF.

The J gene is TRBJ1-6, the V gene TRBV27. CDR1 is MNHEY, CDR2 SMNVEV, per germline (reference sequence). The CDR3 loop spans 14 amino acids. This CDR3 is CASSTGGIYSPLHF.

The chain recombines TRBV5-1 with TRBJ2-2. The CDR3 has 15 residues. Germline loops: CDR1 SGHRS, CDR2 YFSETQ. Here the CDR3 reads CASSLNPGNTGELFF.

The J gene is TRBJ1-2, the V gene TRBV12-3 or TRBV12-4; TCRdb's D gene call, TRBD1, goes unchecked for lack of DNA. The CDR3 contains 16 residues. CDR3 amino acids: CASSPGTGIRGYGYTF.

The rearrangement uses TRBV20-1 and TRBJ1-5; TCRdb proposes TRBD1, but this gene call is untestable without DNA. Germline loops: CDR1 DFQATT, CDR2 SNEGSKA (reference sequence). The CDR3 is made up of 13 amino acids. This chain's CDR3 is CSAGDRGGQPQHF.

The chain joins TRBV12-3 or TRBV12-4 to TRBJ1-6; checking the TCRdb D call of TRBD1 is not possible without DNA. This CDR3 spans 17 amino acids. The CDR3 region is CASSFTLTNRGFSPLHF.

The genes are TRBV20-1 and TRBJ2-7; TCRdb's D call of TRBD2 is untestable without DNA. Germline assignment: CDR1 DFQATT and CDR2 SNEGSKA (reference sequence). The CDR3 runs 14 residues. CDR3 in amino acids: CSARGTSEPYEQYF.

The chain employs TRBV20-1 and TRBJ2-3; the D call from TCRdb, TRBD2, cannot be confirmed without DNA. Germline CDR1 and CDR2: DFQATT and SNEGSKA (reference sequence). The CDR3 loop spans 14 amino acids. This CDR3 is CSAGLAYSTDTQYF.

V usage is TRBV20-1 and J usage is TRBJ1-2; TCRdb returns TRBD1, unconfirmable since there is no DNA. CDR1 and CDR2 from the germline V gene are DFQATT and SNEGSKA (reference sequence). This CDR3 region has 12 residues. This CDR3 reads CSAPGQGADYTF.

The rearrangement joins TRBV14 to TRBJ2-3; TCRdb outputs TRBD2, but without DNA this stays unchecked. Germline-derived CDR1 and CDR2 are SGHDN and FVKESK. This CDR3 comprises 15 residues. The CDR3 loop is CASSPSSGGTDTQYF.

V is TRBV7-3 and J is TRBJ2-7; the TCRdb D gene call, TRBD1, has no DNA to confirm it. The CDR3 has 13 amino acids. Germline V lookup: CDR1 SGHTA, CDR2 FQGTGA. The CDR3 here is CASSLGTGSEQYF.

The chain carries TRBV2 and TRBJ1-4; checking the TCRdb D call of TRBD1 is not possible without DNA. The CDR3 consists of 12 residues. Germline V gene sequence: CDR1 SNHLY, CDR2 FYNNEI. The CDR3 loop is CASSEDREKLFF.

The gene calls are TRBV6-5 and TRBJ2-7. Per germline, CDR1 MNHEY and CDR2 SVGAGI. The length of the CDR3 is 17 residues. The CDR3 sequence: CASSTRLADGITYEQYF.

The V and J genes are TRBV14 and TRBJ1-2; TCRdb indicates TRBD1, and absent DNA this call remains unverified. CDR3 length: 16 residues. Germline assignment: CDR1 SGHDN and CDR2 FVKESK. CDR3 sequence reads: CASSRPGQEPYYGYTF.

The chain uses TRBV12-3 or TRBV12-4 and TRBJ2-2; TCRdb designates TRBD2, a call that cannot be tested without DNA. The CDR3 has 17 amino acids. The CDR3 protein is CASSLDLLAGDTGELFF.

The chain carries TRBV11-2 and TRBJ2-6. Looked up from germline, CDR1 is SGHAT and CDR2 is FQNNGV. This CDR3 spans 17 amino acids. The CDR3 sequence is CASSLDPASGGANVLTF.

V gene TRBV7-9 combines with J gene TRBJ2-7. Germline CDR1 is SEHNR and CDR2 is FQNEAQ (reference sequence). This CDR3 is built from 13 residues. CDR3 in amino acids: CASSFRTEAEQYF.

The gene calls are TRBV7-9 and TRBJ2-5. Germline values: CDR1 SEHNR, CDR2 FQNEAQ (reference sequence). This CDR3 region has 14 residues. This CDR3 is CASKISAPQETQYF.

V is TRBV7-9 and J is TRBJ2-4. Germline assignment: CDR1 SEHNR and CDR2 FQNEAQ (reference sequence). This CDR3 has 14 amino acids. CDR3: CASSTGRLKNIQYF.

The chain joins TRBV27 to TRBJ1-5; TCRdb's D call of TRBD1 is untestable without DNA. Germline-derived CDR1 and CDR2 are MNHEY and SMNVEV (reference sequence). The CDR3 is made up of 15 amino acids. CDR3: CASTSGGAGNQPQHF.

The gene calls are TRBV6-1 and TRBJ1-2; the D call from TCRdb, TRBD1, cannot be confirmed without DNA. This CDR3 contains 15 residues. Germline V lookup: CDR1 MNHNS, CDR2 SASEGT. The CDR3 sequence is CASRRGQAIVHGYTF.

V is TRBV4-3 and J is TRBJ2-2; no DNA is available, so the TRBD2 call from TCRdb remains unchecked. Germline CDR1 reads LGHNA; CDR2 reads YSLEER. CDR3 size: 14 residues. This CDR3 is CASKTSGNTGELFF.

This chain joins TRBV7-8 and TRBJ2-2; the D call of TRBD2 rests on TCRdb alone, since no DNA is present to check it. CDR1 and CDR2 from the germline V gene are SGHVS and FQNEAQ. The length of the CDR3 is 16 residues. The chain's CDR3 is CASSSLVVSHTGELFF.